Listed below are T cell receptor beta chains from one sample, sequenced in a study of vaccination effects on CD4 cells after COVID-19. Here immunoSEQ multiplex PCR was the method, and the copy in TCRdb shows in-frame clones only, minus some. The profile shows around 27,000 clones, approximately 65% of them singletons. Their cognate antigens are unknown. Sequences were derived from CD4+ T cells from PBMCs cultured without peptide, sampled before COVID-19 vaccination. The receptors here all came from a human donor who received a COVID-19 vaccine. Both conserved end residues are part of each CDR3. Each record gives: D gene, J gene, V gene, clone size, CDR3 DNA, CDR3 protein. A D gene is named only where the DNA matches it firmly. The size entry is marked missing in some rows and otherwise reads once, few, many or a size class.

- | TRBJ1-4 | TRBV6-5 | - | TGTGCCAGCACCCCAGGGGTAACTAATGAAAAACTGTTTTTT | CASTPGVTNEKLFF
TRBD2 | TRBJ2-3 | TRBV5-4 | - | TGTGCCAGCAGCTTTGACGGGACTACGACGGCAGATACGCAGTATTTT | CASSFDGTTTADTQYF
TRBD2 | TRBJ2-5 | TRBV11-2 | - | TGTGCCAGCAGCTTAGATCTAGCGGGAGGGCCGGAGACCCAGTACTTC | CASSLDLAGGPETQYF
- | TRBJ2-3 | TRBV27 | - | TGTGCCAGCAGTTTTTGGGGGCAGGGAGGTGACTCGAGCGTCCCAGATACGCAGTATTTT | CASSFWGQGGDSSVPDTQYF
- | TRBJ2-5 | TRBV12-3/TRBV12-4 | - | TGTGCCAGCAGTCAAGCGGTGACCCAGTACTTC | CASSQAVTQYF
TRBD2 | TRBJ2-7 | TRBV5-6 | - | TGTGCCAGCAGCCCACGGACTAGCGGGAGGAAGCAGTACTTC | CASSPRTSGRKQYF
TRBD2 | TRBJ2-7 | TRBV6-5 | - | TGTGCCAGCAGTTTAGCGGGAGGTTACGAGCAGTACTTC | CASSLAGGYEQYF
TRBD1 | TRBJ1-5 | TRBV2 | few | TGTGCCAGCAGCGGAGACAGGGGATGGAGAAGCAATCAGCCCCAGCATTTT | CASSGDRGWRSNQPQHF
TRBD1 | TRBJ2-7 | TRBV5-1 | - | TGCGCCAGCAGCTCATCGGGACAGAACTACGAGCAGTACTTC | CASSSSGQNYEQYF
TRBD1 | TRBJ2-7 | TRBV4-1 | - | TGCGCCAGCAGACTGACCGGGACAGGAGACTACGAGCAGTACTTC | CASRLTGTGDYEQYF
- | TRBJ1-1 | TRBV2 | - | TGTGCCAGCAGTGGACAGGAGTCCGGCGATGCTTTCTTT | CASSGQESGDAFF
- | TRBJ2-4 | TRBV27 | - | TGTGCCAGCATGGGCCTAGCCAAAAACATTCAGTACTTC | CASMGLAKNIQYF
- | TRBJ1-4 | TRBV7-2 | few | TGTGCCAGCAGCTTAGCGTTGAGGGCAGTAGATGAAAAACTGTTTTTT | CASSLALRAVDEKLFF
- | TRBJ2-7 | TRBV18 | few | TGTGCCAGCTCACCACAGGGTAGGTCTTACGAGCAGTACTTC | CASSPQGRSYEQYF
TRBD1 | TRBJ1-5 | TRBV3-1/TRBV3-2 | - | TGTGCCAGCAGCCGCGGGACAGTCGATCAGCCCCAGCATTTT | CASSRGTVDQPQHF
- | TRBJ1-4 | TRBV11-2 | - | TGTGCCAGCAGCTTGACAAATGGGGATGAAAAACTGTTTTTT | CASSLTNGDEKLFF
- | TRBJ1-2 | TRBV19 | - | TGTGCCAGTAGTCCGATACGAGCTAACTATGGCTACACCTTC | CASSPIRANYGYTF
TRBD1 | TRBJ2-1 | TRBV10-3 | few | TGTGCCATCAGTGAAGACAGGGGGCTGGAGCAGTTCTTC | CAISEDRGLEQFF
- | TRBJ1-1 | TRBV6-1 | - | TGTGCCAGCAGTGGACATCTACAGGGTCGGAGCACTGAAGCTTTCTTT | CASSGHLQGRSTEAFF
- | TRBJ1-1 | TRBV2 | - | TGTGCCAGCAATAAGGGGTTGAACACTGAAGCTTTCTTT | CASNKGLNTEAFF
TRBD1 | TRBJ2-5 | TRBV10-3 | - | TGTGCCATCAGAGGGGGACAGGGGGCGATTCAAGAGACCCAGTACTTC | CAIRGGQGAIQETQYF
- | TRBJ1-2 | TRBV6-5 | - | TGTGCCAGCGCCCTTACCCAGACAGGCCTCTATGGCTACACCTTC | CASALTQTGLYGYTF
- | TRBJ1-4 | TRBV18 | few | TGTGCCAGCTCACCACCAGGCAGGTACCGAAATGAAAAACTGTTTTTT | CASSPPGRYRNEKLFF
- | TRBJ1-1 | TRBV6-5 | - | TGTGCCAGCAGTTACTCGAAGGGCAGTGTGAACACTGAAGCTTTCTTT | CASSYSKGSVNTEAFF
- | TRBJ2-7 | TRBV3-1/TRBV3-2 | few | TGTGCCAGCAGCCAAAGTCTGATTAGATCTGGTGAGCAGTACTTC | CASSQSLIRSGEQYF
- | TRBJ2-5 | TRBV6-5 | - | TGTGCCAGCAGAAAAGGAGACATTGAAGAGACCCAGTACTTC | CASRKGDIEETQYF
- | TRBJ2-7 | TRBV3-1/TRBV3-2 | - | TGTGCCAGCAGCCAAGCCGCCGCCCACGAGCAGTACTTC | CASSQAAAHEQYF
- | TRBJ2-1 | TRBV5-6 | - | TGTGCCAGCAGCTTGAACAGATACAATGAGCAGTTCTTC | CASSLNRYNEQFF
- | TRBJ1-2 | TRBV4-1 | - | TGCGCCAGCAGCCGGGCCGCGCAGGGAGGCTACACCTTC | CASSRAAQGGYTF
- | TRBJ1-3 | TRBV6-1 | once | TGTGCCAGCAGTGAAGATCACTTCTCTGGAAACACCATATATTTT | CASSEDHFSGNTIYF
TRBD1 | TRBJ1-6 | TRBV30 | few | TGTGCCTGGAGTTGGGACAGCGCAAGACAATCACCCCTCCACTTT | CAWSWDSARQSPLHF
TRBD1 | TRBJ1-5 | TRBV30 | - | TGTGCCTGGAGTGTAGGACAGGGCTATAGCAATCAGCCCCAGCATTTT | CAWSVGQGYSNQPQHF
- | TRBJ1-1 | TRBV20-1 | few | TGCAGTGCTAGCCCCCACACTGAAGCTTTCTTT | CSASPHTEAFF
TRBD1 | TRBJ2-3 | TRBV29-1 | few | TGCAGCGTTTCGACAGGGTTGACAGATACGCAGTATTTT | CSVSTGLTDTQYF
TRBD2 | TRBJ2-4 | TRBV3-1/TRBV3-2 | - | TGTGCCAGCAGCCGGACTAGCGGGGGATACACGGCGAAAAACATTCAGTACTTC | CASSRTSGGYTAKNIQYF
- | TRBJ1-5 | TRBV18 | - | TGTGCCAGCTCACCACGGGACAACCAGCCCCAGCATTTT | CASSPRDNQPQHF
TRBD2 | TRBJ2-1 | TRBV7-9 | - | TGTGCCAGCAGCCAGCCTGGGAGGGGTCCCTACAATGAGCAGTTCTTC | CASSQPGRGPYNEQFF
TRBD2 | TRBJ2-2 | TRBV18 | - | TGTGCCAGCTCCCTCGGACTAGCTGACACCGGGGAGCTGTTTTTT | CASSLGLADTGELFF
TRBD1 | TRBJ1-1 | TRBV30 | - | TGTGCCTGGAGAAAGGGACAGGTGGTAAGGGGCACTGAAGCTTTCTTT | CAWRKGQVVRGTEAFF
- | TRBJ2-3 | TRBV20-1 | - | TGCAGTGCCCCAATCACAGATACGCAGTATTTT | CSAPITDTQYF
- | TRBJ1-3 | TRBV12-3/TRBV12-4 | - | TGTGCCAGCAGCCCTGACAGGCTCAACACCATATATTTT | CASSPDRLNTIYF
- | TRBJ1-1 | TRBV27 | - | TGTGCCAGCAGTTTATCCCCAGGTTTGAACACTGAAGCTTTCTTT | CASSLSPGLNTEAFF
- | TRBJ2-7 | TRBV12-3/TRBV12-4 | - | TGTGCCAGCGGCATAGCCTACGAGCAGTACTTC | CASGIAYEQYF
- | TRBJ1-2 | TRBV28 | - | TGTGCCAGCAGTCAAAACCCCAGGACTAACTATGGCTACACCTTC | CASSQNPRTNYGYTF
- | TRBJ2-1 | TRBV6-5 | - | TGTGCCAGCAGTTACTCGTCCAGGGGGGACTACAATGAGCAGTTCTTC | CASSYSSRGDYNEQFF
- | TRBJ2-2 | TRBV7-9 | - | TGTGCCAGCAGCTCCGGCAACCGTCGGACCGGGGAGCTGTTTTTT | CASSSGNRRTGELFF
- | TRBJ2-5 | TRBV4-2 | - | TGTGCCAGCAGCCGGAAAGTGGATAGCTCCGAGACCCAGTACTTC | CASSRKVDSSETQYF
TRBD2 | TRBJ2-1 | TRBV7-2 | - | TGTGCCAGCAGCTTAGAAACGCGTGCCGGGGGGGTGGAGCAGTTCTTC | CASSLETRAGGVEQFF
TRBD1 | TRBJ1-5 | TRBV5-8 | - | TGTGCCAGCAGCAGGCGGACAGGGGCGGGAGGCAATCAGCCCCAGCATTTT | CASSRRTGAGGNQPQHF
- | TRBJ2-7 | TRBV6-5 | - | TGTGCCAGCAAAGTGGGCCGGTACGAGCAGTACTTC | CASKVGRYEQYF
TRBD2 | TRBJ2-2 | TRBV19 | few | TGTGCCAGTAGTTCCCTACTAGCGGGGTCCGCGAACACCGGGGAGCTGTTTTTT | CASSSLLAGSANTGELFF
TRBD1 | TRBJ1-6 | TRBV2 | - | TGTGCCAGCAGTCAAGAACACAGGGGAAATTCACCCCTCCACTTT | CASSQEHRGNSPLHF